These T cell receptor beta chains were read from a single sample in a study of cytomegalovirus exposure and HLA in healthy donors. Here immunoSEQ multiplex PCR was the method, and the copy in TCRdb shows in-frame clones only, minus some. The sample has 170,000 or so clones, 65% to 90% seen once; the top ten hold about 2.1%. What was sequenced was PBMCs. These receptors all stem from a woman aged 18-35 years in good health and CMV-seronegative. Each CDR3 is given without its conserved first and last residue.

v_gene	j_gene	CDR3aa
TRBV6-5	TRBJ1-2	ASSYGTLNYGYT
TRBV4-1	TRBJ1-5	ASSQAGTGEQPQH
TRBV6-1	TRBJ2-5	ASSGAGAQETQY
TRBV5-1	TRBJ2-5	ASSYGTIETQY
TRBV27	TRBJ2-1	ASSLFGQGVNEQF
TRBV27	TRBJ1-4	ASSLLGGGYNEKLF
TRBV7-9	TRBJ1-1	SSSPGVGLTEAF
TRBV6-1	TRBJ2-3	ASRPGSGHTDTQY
TRBV28	TRBJ1-3	ASSSEGGAVSGNTIY
TRBV9	TRBJ2-7	ASSAALEAPYEQY